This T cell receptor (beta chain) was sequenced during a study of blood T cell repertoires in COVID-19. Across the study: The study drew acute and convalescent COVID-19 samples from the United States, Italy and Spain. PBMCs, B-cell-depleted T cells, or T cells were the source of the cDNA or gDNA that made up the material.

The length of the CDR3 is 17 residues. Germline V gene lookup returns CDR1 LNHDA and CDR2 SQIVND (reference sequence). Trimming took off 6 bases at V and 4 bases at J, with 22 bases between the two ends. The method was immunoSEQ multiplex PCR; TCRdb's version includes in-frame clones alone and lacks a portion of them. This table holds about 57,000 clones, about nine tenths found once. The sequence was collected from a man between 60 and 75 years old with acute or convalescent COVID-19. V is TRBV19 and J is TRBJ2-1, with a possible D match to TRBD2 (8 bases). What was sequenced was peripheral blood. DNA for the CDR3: TGTGCCAGTAGCCCACTAGCGGCCCAGGGGGGTTACAATGAGCAGTTCTTC. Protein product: CASSPLAAQGGYNEQFF. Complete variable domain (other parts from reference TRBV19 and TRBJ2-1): DGGITQSPKYLFRKEGQNVTLSCEQNLNHDAMYWYRQDPGQGLRLIYYSQIVNDFQKGDIAEGYSVSREKKESFPLTVTSAQKNPTAFYLCASSPLAAQGGYNEQFFGPGTRLTVL.